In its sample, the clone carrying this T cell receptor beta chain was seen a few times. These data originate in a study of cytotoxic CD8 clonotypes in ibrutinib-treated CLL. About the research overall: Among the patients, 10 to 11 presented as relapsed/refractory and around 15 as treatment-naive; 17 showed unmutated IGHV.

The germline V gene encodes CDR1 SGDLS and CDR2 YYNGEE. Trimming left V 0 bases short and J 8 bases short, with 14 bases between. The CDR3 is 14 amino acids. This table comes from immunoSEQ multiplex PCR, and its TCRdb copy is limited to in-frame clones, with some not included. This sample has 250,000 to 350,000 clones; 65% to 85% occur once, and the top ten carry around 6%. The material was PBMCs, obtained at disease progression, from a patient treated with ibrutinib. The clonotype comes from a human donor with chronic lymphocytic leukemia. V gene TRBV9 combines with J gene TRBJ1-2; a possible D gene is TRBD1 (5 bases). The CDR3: CASSVGGNVRGYTF. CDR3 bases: TGTGCCAGCAGCGTAGGGGGGAACGTACGAGGCTACACCTTC. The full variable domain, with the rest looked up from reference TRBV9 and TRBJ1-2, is DSGVTQTPKHLITATGQRVTLRCSPRSGDLSVYWYQQSLDQGLQFLIQYYNGEERAKGNILERFSAQQFPDLHSELNLSSLELGDSALYFCASSVGGNVRGYTFGSGTRLTVV.